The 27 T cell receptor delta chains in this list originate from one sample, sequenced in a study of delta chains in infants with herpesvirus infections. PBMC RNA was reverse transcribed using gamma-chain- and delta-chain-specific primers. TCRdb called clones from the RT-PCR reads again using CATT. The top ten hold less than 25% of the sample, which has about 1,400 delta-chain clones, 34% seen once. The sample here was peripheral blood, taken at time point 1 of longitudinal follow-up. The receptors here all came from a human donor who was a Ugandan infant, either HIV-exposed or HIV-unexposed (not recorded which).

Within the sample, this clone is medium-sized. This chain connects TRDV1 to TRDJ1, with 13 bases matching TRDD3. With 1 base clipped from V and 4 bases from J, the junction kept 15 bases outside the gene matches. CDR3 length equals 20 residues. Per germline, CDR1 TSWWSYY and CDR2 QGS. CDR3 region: CALGERRTPYWGIRSDKLIF. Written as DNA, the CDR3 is TGTGCTCTTGGGGAACGTAGGACCCCTTACTGGGGGATACGCAGCGATAAACTCATCTTT.

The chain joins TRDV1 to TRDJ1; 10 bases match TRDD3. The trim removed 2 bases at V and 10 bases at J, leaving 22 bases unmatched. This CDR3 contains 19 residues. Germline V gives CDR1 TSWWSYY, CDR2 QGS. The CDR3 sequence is CALGEWYEVEGDTQIGLIF. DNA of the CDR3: TGTGCTCTTGGGGAATGGTACGAGGTTGAGGGGGATACGCAGATTGGACTCATCTTT.

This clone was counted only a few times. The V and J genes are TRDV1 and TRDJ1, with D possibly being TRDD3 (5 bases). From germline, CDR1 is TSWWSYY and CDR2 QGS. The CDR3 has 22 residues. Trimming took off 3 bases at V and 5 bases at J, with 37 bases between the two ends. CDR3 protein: CALGEGGRLRSGYAPQLDKLIF. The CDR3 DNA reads TGTGCTCTTGGGGAGGGGGGCCGGCTCAGGTCAGGTTACGCGCCCCAGTTGGATAAACTCATCTTT.

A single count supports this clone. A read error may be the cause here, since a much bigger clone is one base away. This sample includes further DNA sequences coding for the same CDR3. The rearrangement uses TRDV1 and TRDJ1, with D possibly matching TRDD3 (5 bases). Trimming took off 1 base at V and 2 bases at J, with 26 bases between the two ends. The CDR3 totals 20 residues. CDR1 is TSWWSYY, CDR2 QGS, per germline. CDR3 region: CALGERCLEGGGPRTDKLIF. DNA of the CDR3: TGTGCTCTTGGGGAACGGTGCCTAGAGGGAGGGGGGCCGCGGACCGATAAACTCATCTTT.

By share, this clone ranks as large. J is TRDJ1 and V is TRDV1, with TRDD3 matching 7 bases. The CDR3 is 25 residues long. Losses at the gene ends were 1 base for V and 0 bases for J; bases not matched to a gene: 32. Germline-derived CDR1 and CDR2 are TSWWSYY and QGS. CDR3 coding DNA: TGTGCTCTTGGGGAACCTAAGGCTCTCCCACCCTACCCGTATACTGGGGACCCGTACACCGATAAACTCATCTTT. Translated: CALGEPKALPPYPYTGDPYTDKLIF.

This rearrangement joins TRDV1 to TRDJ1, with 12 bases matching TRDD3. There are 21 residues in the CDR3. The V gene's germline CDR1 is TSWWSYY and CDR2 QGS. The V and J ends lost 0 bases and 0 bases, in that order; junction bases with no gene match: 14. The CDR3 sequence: CALGELAYPGGYEVYTDKLIF. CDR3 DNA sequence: TGTGCTCTTGGGGAACTAGCCTACCCTGGGGGATACGAGGTGTACACCGATAAACTCATCTTT.

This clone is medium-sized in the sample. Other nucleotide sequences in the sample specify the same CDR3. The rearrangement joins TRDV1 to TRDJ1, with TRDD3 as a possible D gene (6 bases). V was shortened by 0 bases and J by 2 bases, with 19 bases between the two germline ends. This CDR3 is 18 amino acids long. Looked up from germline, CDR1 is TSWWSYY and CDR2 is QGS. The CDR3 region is CALGELGGAGALTDKLIF. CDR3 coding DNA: TGTGCTCTTGGGGAACTAGGGGGGGCTGGGGCGCTGACCGATAAACTCATCTTT.

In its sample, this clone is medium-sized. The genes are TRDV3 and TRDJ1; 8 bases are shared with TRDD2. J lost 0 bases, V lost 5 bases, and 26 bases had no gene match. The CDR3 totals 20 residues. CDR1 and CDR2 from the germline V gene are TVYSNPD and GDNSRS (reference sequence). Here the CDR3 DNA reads TGTGCCGCCTCCTTCCTAAAGGGGCTAGGGCTGGGGATCTACACCGATAAACTCATCTTT. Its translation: CAASFLKGLGLGIYTDKLIF.

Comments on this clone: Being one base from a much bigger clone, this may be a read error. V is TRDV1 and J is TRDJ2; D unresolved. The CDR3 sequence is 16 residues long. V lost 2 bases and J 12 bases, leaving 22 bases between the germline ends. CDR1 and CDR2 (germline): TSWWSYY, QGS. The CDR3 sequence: CALGEEAARRTDKLFF. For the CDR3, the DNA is TGTGCTCTTGGGGAAGAGGCGGCCCGGCGGACCGATAAACTCTTCTTT.

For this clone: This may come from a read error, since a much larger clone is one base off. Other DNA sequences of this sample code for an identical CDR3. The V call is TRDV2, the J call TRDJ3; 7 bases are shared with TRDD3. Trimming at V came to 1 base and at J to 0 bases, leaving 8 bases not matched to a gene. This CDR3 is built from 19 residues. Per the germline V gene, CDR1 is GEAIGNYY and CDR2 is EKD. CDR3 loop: CACDTAGGRLSWDTRQMFF. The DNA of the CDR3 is TGTGCCTGTGACACTGCTGGGGGCCGTCTCTCCTGGGACACCCGACAGATGTTTTTC.

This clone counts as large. The CDR3 loop reads CALGELLPEPPYTDKLIF. CDR3 nucleotide sequence: TGTGCTCTTGGGGAACTACTTCCTGAACCCCCGTACACCGATAAACTCATCTTT. The chain uses TRDV1 and TRDJ1, with D perhaps TRDD2 (6 bases). The CDR3 loop spans 18 amino acids. V was shortened by 0 bases and J by 0 bases, with 17 bases between the two germline ends. Germline V lookup: CDR1 TSWWSYY, CDR2 QGS.

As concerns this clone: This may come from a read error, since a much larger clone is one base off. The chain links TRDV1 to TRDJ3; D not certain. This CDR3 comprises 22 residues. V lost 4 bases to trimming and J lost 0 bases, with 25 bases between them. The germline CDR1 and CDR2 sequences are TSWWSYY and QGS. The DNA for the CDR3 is TGTGCTCTTGGGGGTACTAATCGGGACTGTACTCCAACCTCCTGGGACACCCGACAGATGTTTTTC. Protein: CALGGTNRDCTPTSWDTRQMFF.

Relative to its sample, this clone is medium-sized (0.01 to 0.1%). The CDR3 nucleotides read TGTGCTCTTGGGTCCTACACTGGGGGATACTTAGATAAACTCATCTTT. It yields the protein CALGSYTGGYLDKLIF. The V and J genes are TRDV1 and TRDJ1, with TRDD3 matching over 12 bases. The V gene's germline CDR1 is TSWWSYY and CDR2 QGS. CDR3 length: 16 residues. With V trimmed by 5 bases and J by 5 bases, 9 bases remained unmatched.

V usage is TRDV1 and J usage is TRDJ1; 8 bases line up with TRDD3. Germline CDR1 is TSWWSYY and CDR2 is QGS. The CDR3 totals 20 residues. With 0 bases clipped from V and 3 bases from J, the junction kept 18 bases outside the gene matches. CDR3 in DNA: TGTGCTCTTGGGGAACTCTCCCCTCCTGGCGTACTGGGGGCTGCCGATAAACTCATCTTT. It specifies CALGELSPPGVLGAADKLIF.

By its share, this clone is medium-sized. CDR3 sequence: CALGEALPTLYTDKLIF. The CDR3 bases are TGTGCTCTTGGGGAAGCACTTCCTACTCTTTACACCGATAAACTCATCTTT. The chain recombines TRDV1 with TRDJ1; TRDD2 aligns across 8 bases. V trimming: 2 bases; J trimming: 0 bases; junction bases outside the gene matches: 8. From germline, CDR1 is TSWWSYY and CDR2 QGS. The CDR3 contains 17 residues.

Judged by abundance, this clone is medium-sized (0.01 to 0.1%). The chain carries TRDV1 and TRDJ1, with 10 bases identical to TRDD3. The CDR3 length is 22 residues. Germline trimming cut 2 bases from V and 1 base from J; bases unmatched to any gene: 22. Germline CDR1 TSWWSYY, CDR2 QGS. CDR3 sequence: CALGEGLPIYWGIRRVTDKLIF. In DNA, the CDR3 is TGTGCTCTTGGGGAAGGCCTTCCTATCTACTGGGGGATTCGGAGGGTCACCGATAAACTCATCTTT.

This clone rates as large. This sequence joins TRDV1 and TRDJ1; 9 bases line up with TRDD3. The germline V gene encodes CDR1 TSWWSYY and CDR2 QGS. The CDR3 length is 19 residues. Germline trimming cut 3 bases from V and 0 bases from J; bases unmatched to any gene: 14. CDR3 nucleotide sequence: TGTGCTCTTGGGGACTGCTTCCGTTGGGGATACGCGGACACCGATAAACTCATCTTT. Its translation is CALGDCFRWGYADTDKLIF.

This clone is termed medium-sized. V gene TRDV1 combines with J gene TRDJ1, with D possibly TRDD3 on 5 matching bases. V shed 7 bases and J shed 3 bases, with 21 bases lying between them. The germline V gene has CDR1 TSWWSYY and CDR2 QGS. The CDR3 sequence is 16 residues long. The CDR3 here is CALAISAAGEADKLIF. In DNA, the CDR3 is TGTGCTCTTGCAATATCGGCGGCCGGGGAGGCCGATAAACTCATCTTT.

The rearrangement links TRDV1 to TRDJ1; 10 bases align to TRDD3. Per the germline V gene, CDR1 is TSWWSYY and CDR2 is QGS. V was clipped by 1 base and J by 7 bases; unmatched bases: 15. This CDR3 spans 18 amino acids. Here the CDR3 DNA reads TGTGCTCTTGGGGAACCGAAAACTGGGGGATTCTATTTCGGTAAACTCATCTTT. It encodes CALGEPKTGGFYFGKLIF.

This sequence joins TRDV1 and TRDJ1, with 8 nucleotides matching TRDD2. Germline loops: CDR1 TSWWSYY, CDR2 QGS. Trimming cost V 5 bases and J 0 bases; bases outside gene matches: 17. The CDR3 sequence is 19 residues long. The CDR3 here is CALGKLRLPNQLYTDKLIF. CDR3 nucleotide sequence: TGTGCTCTTGGGAAGCTTCGCCTTCCTAACCAATTGTACACCGATAAACTCATCTTT.

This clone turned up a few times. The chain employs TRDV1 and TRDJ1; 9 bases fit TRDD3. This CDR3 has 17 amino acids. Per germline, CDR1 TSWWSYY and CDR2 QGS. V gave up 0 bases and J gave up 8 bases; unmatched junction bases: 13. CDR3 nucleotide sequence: TGTGCTCTTGGGGAACTCGAACTACGGGGATACGCTGGAAAACTCATCTTT. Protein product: CALGELELRGYAGKLIF.

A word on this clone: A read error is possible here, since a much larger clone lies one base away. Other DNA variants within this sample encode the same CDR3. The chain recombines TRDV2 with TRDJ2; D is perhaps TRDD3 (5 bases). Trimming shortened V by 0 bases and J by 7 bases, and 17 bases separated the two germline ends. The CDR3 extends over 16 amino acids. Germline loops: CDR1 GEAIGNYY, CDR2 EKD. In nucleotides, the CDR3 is TGTGCCTGTGACACCGTACTGGCCCTGCAGGGAGCACAACTCTTCTTT. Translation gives CACDTVLALQGAQLFF.

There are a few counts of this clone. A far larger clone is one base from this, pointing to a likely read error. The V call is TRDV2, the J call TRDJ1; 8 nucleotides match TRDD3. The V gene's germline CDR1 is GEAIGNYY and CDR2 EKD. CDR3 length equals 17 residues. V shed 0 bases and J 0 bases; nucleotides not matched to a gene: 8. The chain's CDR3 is CACDTPGGPLHTDKLIF. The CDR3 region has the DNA TGTGCCTGTGACACCCCTGGGGGACCGCTGCACACCGATAAACTCATCTTT.

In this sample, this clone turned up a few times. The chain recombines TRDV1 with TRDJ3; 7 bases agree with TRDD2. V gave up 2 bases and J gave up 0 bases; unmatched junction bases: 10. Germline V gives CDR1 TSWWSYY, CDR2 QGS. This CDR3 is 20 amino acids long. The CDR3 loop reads CALGEEEAFLSSWDTRQMFF. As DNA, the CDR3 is TGTGCTCTTGGGGAAGAGGAGGCCTTCCTTAGCTCCTGGGACACCCGACAGATGTTTTTC.

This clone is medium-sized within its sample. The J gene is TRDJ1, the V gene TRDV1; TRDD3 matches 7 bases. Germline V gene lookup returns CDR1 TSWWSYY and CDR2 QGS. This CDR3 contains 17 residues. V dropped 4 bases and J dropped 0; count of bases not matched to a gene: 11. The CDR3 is CALGVSWGTPHTDKLIF. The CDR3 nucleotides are TGTGCTCTTGGGGTCTCTTGGGGGACACCTCACACCGATAAACTCATCTTT.

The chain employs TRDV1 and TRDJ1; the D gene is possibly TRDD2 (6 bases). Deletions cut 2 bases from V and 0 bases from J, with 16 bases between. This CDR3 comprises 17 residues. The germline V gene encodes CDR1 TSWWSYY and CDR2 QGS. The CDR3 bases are TGTGCTCTTGGGGAAGGGGCCTTCCCGACTTACACCGATAAACTCATCTTT. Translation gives CALGEGAFPTYTDKLIF.

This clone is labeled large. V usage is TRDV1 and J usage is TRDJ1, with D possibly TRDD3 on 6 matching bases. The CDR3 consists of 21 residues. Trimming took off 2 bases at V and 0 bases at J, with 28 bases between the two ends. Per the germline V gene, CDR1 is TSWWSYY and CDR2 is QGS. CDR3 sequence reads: CALGEYVSYKLDWVDTDKLIF. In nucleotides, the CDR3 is TGTGCTCTTGGGGAATACGTAAGCTACAAACTCGACTGGGTGGACACCGATAAACTCATCTTT.